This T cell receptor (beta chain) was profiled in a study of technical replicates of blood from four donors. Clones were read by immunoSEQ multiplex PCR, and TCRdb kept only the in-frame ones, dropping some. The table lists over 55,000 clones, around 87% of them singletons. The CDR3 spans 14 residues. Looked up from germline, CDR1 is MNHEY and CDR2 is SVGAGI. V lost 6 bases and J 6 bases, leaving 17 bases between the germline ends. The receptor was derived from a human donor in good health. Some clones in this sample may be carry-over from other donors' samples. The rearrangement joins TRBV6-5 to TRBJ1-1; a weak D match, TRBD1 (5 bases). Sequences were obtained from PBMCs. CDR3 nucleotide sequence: TGTGCCAGCAGGGGGACTGCGGGGGTCTCTGAAGCTTTCTTT. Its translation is CASRGTAGVSEAFF.